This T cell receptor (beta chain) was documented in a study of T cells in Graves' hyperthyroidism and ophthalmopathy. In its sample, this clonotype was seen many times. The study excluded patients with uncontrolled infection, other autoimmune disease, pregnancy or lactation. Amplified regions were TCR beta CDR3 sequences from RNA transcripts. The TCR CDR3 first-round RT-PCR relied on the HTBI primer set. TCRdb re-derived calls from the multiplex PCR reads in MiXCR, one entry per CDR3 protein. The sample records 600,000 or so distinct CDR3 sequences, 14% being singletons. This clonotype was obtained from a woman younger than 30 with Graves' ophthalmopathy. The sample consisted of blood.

The DNA of the CDR3 is TGTGCCAGCAGCTTGGACAGGGCCCCCACTGAAGCTTTCTTT. Protein product: CASSLDRAPTEAFF. The chain joins TRBV7-8 to TRBJ1-1, with TRBD1 identical over 8 bases. This CDR3 region has 14 residues. The germline CDR1 and CDR2 sequences are SGHVS and FQNEAQ. J was trimmed by 4 bases and V by 3 bases; bases with no gene match: 4.